This paragraph covers one T cell receptor (beta chain) sequence. The antigen remains undetermined. This sample is part of a study of a mutant IDH1 vaccine in newly diagnosed glioma. For the study at large: Patients got their first vaccination 4-6 weeks after radiotherapy alone, or with temozolomide cycles.

Trimming left V 4 bases short and J 8 bases short, with 12 bases between. CDR1 SQVTM and CDR2 ANQGSEA come from the germline V gene. This CDR3 contains 11 residues. Described time point: week 11, during vaccination. The study gave 300 ug of mutant IDH1 20-mer peptide per vaccine dose, with topical imiquimod. Each of the donors came in with new WHO grade 3 or 4 astrocytomas that were IDH1-mutant and ATRX-lost. This table comes from immunoSEQ multiplex PCR, and its TCRdb copy is limited to in-frame clones, with some not included. The sample includes approximately 25,000 clones, over 65% of them seen just once.

V gene TRBV29-1 combines with J gene TRBJ2-7, with no clear D. The sample here was PBMCs, taken from a glioma patient whose treatment included an IDH1 peptide vaccine. This clonotype was obtained from a woman aged 18-35 years with glioma. The DNA of the CDR3 is TGCAGCGTTGTCAACTCGGTCCAGCAGTACTTC. As protein: CSVVNSVQQYF.